This is a list of T cell receptor beta chains from one sample in a study of TIL therapy for anti-PD-1-resistant metastatic lung cancer. Libraries were prepared by immunoSEQ multiplex PCR; TCRdb keeps only in-frame clonotypes and omits some of them. The sample holds 50,000 to 65,000 clones, approximately 75% seen once. The specimen comprised blood, sampled at baseline. These receptors all come from a person aged 25 to 85 with non-small cell lung cancer. Each CDR3 is given with its conserved first and last residue. The D gene is left open where the match is weak. Size is stated for part of the rows, as once, few or many counts, or as a class when the clone is expanded.

>TRBD2|NA|TRBJ2-7|TRBV7-2
TGTGCCAGCAGCACCGGACTAGCGGGAGCCTACGAGCAGTACTTC
CASSTGLAGAYEQYF
>TRBD2|NA|TRBJ2-1|TRBV7-2
TGTGCCAGCAGCTTATCCGTAGCGGGAGGTCGAAATGAGCAGTTCTTC
CASSLSVAGGRNEQFF
>TRBD2|few|TRBJ2-3|TRBV9
TGTGCCAGCAGCTTCCCGGGGGAACTAGCGGGGGGTAGCTCAGATACGCAGTATTTT
CASSFPGELAGGSSDTQYF
>TRBD2|NA|TRBJ2-1|TRBV13
TGTGCCAGCAGCTTCCACGGGGGGGCCTTTATTTATGAGCAGTTCTTC
CASSFHGGAFIYEQFF
>TRBD1|NA|TRBJ2-4|TRBV11-2
TGTGCCAGCAGCCCTTGGACAGGGGGCGGGATCAGTATTCAGTACTTC
CASSPWTGGGISIQYF
>NA|NA|TRBJ2-5|TRBV28
TGTGCCAGCAGTTCCAGTCCGCGGGGTGAGACCCAGTACTTC
CASSSSPRGETQYF
>NA|NA|TRBJ2-2|TRBV19
TGTGCCAGTAGTACCATTACGACAGAGAACACCGGGGAGCTGTTTTTT
CASSTITTENTGELFF
>TRBD1|NA|TRBJ2-5|TRBV18
TGTGCCAGCTCACCTACAGGGGCGGAGACCCAGTACTTC
CASSPTGAETQYF
>NA|few|TRBJ2-7|TRBV7-8
TGTGCCAGCAGCTTAACGGTCCTGGGAACCGGGCAGTACTTC
CASSLTVLGTGQYF
>NA|NA|TRBJ1-3|TRBV2
TGTGCCAGCAGTAGGTCTGGGGGTCTCTCTGGAAACACCATATATTTT
CASSRSGGLSGNTIYF
>TRBD2|NA|TRBJ2-6|TRBV10-3
TGTGCCATCAGTGCCCTAGCGGGAGGGCCCTCAACAGGGGCCAACGTCCTGACTTTC
CAISALAGGPSTGANVLTF
>NA|NA|TRBJ2-5|TRBV5-1
TGCGCCAGCAGCTTGGTCGGGCAGAAAGAGACCCAGTACTTC
CASSLVGQKETQYF
>NA|NA|TRBJ2-3|TRBV27
TGTGCCAGCAATCAGGGAGCCCTAGATACGCAGTATTTT
CASNQGALDTQYF